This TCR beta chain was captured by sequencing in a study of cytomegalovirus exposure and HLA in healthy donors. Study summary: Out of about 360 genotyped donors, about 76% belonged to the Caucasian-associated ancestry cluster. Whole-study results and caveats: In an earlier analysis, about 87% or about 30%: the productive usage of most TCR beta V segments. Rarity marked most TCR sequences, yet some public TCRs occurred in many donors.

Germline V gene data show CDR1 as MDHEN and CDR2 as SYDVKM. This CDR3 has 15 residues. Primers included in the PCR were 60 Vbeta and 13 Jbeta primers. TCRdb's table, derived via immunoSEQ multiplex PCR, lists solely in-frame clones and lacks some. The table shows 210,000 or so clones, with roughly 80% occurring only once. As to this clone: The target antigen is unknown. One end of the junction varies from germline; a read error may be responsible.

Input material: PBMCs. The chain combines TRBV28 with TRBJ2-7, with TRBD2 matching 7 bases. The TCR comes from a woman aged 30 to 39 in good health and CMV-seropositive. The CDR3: CASNLWGSREGEQYF. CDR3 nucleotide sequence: TGTGCCAGCAATTTATGGGGTAGCAGGGAGGGCGAGCAGTACTTC.